This T cell receptor (beta chain) was retrieved from a study of T cells in Graves' hyperthyroidism and ophthalmopathy. Study findings and constraints: The model anticipated ophthalmopathy a median around six months pre-onset.

For this clonotype: Its antigen is as yet unknown.

The CDR3 spans 14 residues. Per germline, CDR1 SGHTA and CDR2 FQGNSA. With 5 bases removed from V and 9 bases from J, the gap between germline ends came to 17 bases. Diagnosing involved the use of clinical symptoms, serum thyroxine and TRAb, thyroid ultrasound and orbital computed tomography. Using RNA transcripts as the source, TCR beta CDR3 regions were amplified. A first-round RT-PCR of the TCR CDR3 used the HTBI primer set. TCRdb recomputed calls from the multiplex PCR reads with MiXCR, one row per CDR3 protein. The table includes 450,000 to 700,000 distinct CDR3 sequences, 35% to 55% detected once.

This sequence was found in an adult woman with Graves' disease, either hyperthyroidism or ophthalmopathy (not recorded which). The sample taken for sequencing was peripheral blood or thyroid tissue (not recorded which). V gene TRBV7-2 combines with J gene TRBJ1-5; unclear D gene. The CDR3 here is CASSPYTGVGPQHF. Written as DNA, the CDR3 is TGTGCCAGCAGCCCTTACACCGGGGTGGGGCCCCAGCATTTT. Full variable domain (missing parts from reference TRBV7-2 and TRBJ1-5): GAGVSQSPSNKVTEKGKDVELRCDPISGHTALYWYRQSLGQGLEFLIYFQGNSAPDKSGLPSDRFSAERTGGSVSTLTIQRTQQEDSAVYLCASSPYTGVGPQHFGDGTRLSIL.